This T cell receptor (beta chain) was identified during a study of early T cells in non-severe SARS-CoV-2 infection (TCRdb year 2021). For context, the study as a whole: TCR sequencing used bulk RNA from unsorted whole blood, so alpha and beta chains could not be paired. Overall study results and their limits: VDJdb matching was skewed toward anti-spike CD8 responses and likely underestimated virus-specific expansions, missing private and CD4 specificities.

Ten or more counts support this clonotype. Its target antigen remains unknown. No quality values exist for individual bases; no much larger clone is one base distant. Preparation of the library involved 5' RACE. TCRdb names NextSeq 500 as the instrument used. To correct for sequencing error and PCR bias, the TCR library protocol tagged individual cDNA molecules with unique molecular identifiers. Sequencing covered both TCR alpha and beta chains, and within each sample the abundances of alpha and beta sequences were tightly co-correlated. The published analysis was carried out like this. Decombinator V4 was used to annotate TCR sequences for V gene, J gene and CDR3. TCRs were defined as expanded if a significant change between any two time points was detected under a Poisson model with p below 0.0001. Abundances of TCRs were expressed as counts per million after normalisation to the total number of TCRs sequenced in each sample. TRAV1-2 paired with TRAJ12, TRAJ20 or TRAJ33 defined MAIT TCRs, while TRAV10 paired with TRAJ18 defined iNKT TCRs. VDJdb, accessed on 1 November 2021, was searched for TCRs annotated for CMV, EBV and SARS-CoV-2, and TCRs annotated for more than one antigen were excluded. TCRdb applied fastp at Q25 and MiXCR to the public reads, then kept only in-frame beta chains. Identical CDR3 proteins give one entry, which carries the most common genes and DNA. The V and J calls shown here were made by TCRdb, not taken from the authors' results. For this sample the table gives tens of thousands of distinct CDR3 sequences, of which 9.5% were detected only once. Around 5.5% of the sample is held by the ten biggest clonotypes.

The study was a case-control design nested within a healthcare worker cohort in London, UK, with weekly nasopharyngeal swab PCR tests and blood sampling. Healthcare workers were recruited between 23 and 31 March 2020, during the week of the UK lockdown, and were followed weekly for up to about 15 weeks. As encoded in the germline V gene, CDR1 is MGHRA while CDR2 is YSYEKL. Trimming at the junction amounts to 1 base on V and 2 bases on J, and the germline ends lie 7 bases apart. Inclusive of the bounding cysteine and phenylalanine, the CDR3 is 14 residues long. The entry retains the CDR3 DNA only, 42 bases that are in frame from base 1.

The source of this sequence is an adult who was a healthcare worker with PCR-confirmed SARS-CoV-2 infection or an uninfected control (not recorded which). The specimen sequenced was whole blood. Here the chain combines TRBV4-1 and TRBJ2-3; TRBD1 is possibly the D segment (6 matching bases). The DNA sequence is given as TGCGCCAGCAGCCAAGGGGACATCACAGATACGCAGTATTTT. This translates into CASSQGDITDTQYF.